This T cell receptor beta chain was observed in a study of blood T cell repertoires in COVID-19. The CDR3 runs 12 residues. CDR1 is MGHDK and CDR2 is SYGVNS in the germline V gene. The V gene lost 5 bases and the J gene lost 1 base, with 3 bases spanning the gap. Assay used: immunoSEQ multiplex PCR; TCRdb lists only in-frame clones, some missing. The data hold roughly 250,000 clones, with roughly 90% observed a single time. This receptor was taken from a man younger than 45 with acute or convalescent COVID-19. Sample: peripheral blood. The rearrangement joins TRBV25-1 to TRBJ1-3; D is undetermined. CDR3 nucleotides: TGTGCCAGCAGTCAATCTGGAAACACCATATATTTT. Its protein is CASSQSGNTIYF.